The T cell receptor (beta chain) described here comes from a study of OX40 agonist ivuxolimab in advanced cancers. Study outcomes and limitations: It was also the case that some nonresponders had low normalized T-cell clonal expansion. Clonal expansion in partial responders at 0.1-3.0 mg/kg ranked among the lowest. Fewer expanded clones were found on average in CD4+ than in CD8+ T cells.

The CDR3 runs to 13 residues. Germline lookup yields CDR1 SGHDT and CDR2 YYEEEE. V was shortened by 0 bases and J by 4 bases, with 8 bases between the two germline ends. Produced via immunoSEQ multiplex PCR; TCRdb's table is partial and in-frame only. The repertoire holds tens of thousands of clones, 86% seen once, with about 1% in the top ten. With respect to this clone: Its antigen is unknown.

The clonotype comes from an adult with an advanced solid tumor such as melanoma, head and neck, liver or kidney cancer. The J gene is TRBJ2-7, the V gene TRBV5-6; unclear D gene. Sequenced material: CD4+ or CD8+ T cells sorted from blood, taken in a trial of the OX40 agonist ivuxolimab. The CDR3 spells CASSLGQIYEQYF. CDR3 nucleotide sequence: TGTGCCAGCAGCTTGGGGCAGATTTACGAGCAGTACTTC.